These 32 T cell receptor beta chains came from one sample sequenced in a study of T cells in women clearing cervical HPV infection. The table came from immunoSEQ multiplex PCR; TCRdb's copy has only in-frame clones and leaves some out. Its clone listing holds around 39,000 clones. Sequencing used blood buffy coat. Every receptor here comes from a woman between 18 and 75 years old with a cervical HPV16 infection that either progressed to CIN3+ or cleared (not recorded which).

With regard to this clone: The CDR3 goes on 3 residues after the read ends, and that part is filled in from the germline J gene. The chain carries TRBV2 and TRBJ2-5; weak D call: TRBD1 (5 bases). In germline, CDR1 is SNHLY, CDR2 FYNNEI. V dropped 4 bases and J dropped 5 bases, with 17 bases sitting between them. The CDR3 length is 15 residues. Partial CDR3 DNA: TGTGCCAGCAGTGGACAGCCAACCCCATCGGAGACC. Its protein product is CASSGQPTPSET. The full CDR3 reads CASSGQPTPSETQYF.

Details on this clone: The read ends 3 residues shy of where the CDR3 ends; the end is completed using the germline J gene. This chain joins TRBV19 and TRBJ1-1; D is possibly TRBD1 (6 bases). The germline V gene has CDR1 LNHDA and CDR2 SQIVND (reference sequence). The V gene lost 7 bases and the J gene lost 2 bases, with 23 bases spanning the gap. This CDR3 spans 17 amino acids. The covered CDR3 bases are TGTGCCAGTATTCAATTAGGGGAAGGGGGTTCTAACACTGAA. As protein: CASIQLGEGGSNTE. The complete CDR3 protein is CASIQLGEGGSNTEAFF.

Points on this clone: Coverage ceases 3 residues before the CDR3 finishes, and the germline J gene fills in the end. The rearrangement links TRBV7-9 to TRBJ1-1; the match to TRBD1 covers 7 bases. The CDR3 is made up of 13 amino acids. The J segment lost 3 bases and the V segment lost 3 bases, leaving 1 base of the junction unmatched. The germline V gene encodes CDR1 SEHNR and CDR2 FQNEAQ (reference sequence). The CDR3 spells CASSFTGDTEAFF. The sequenced CDR3 bases are TGTGCCAGCAGCTTTACAGGGGACACTGAA.

The DNA read from the CDR3 is TGTGCCATCAGTGGGGACAGGGATCGCACAGATACG. Amino acid sequence: CAISGDRDRTDT. The entire CDR3 is CAISGDRDRTDTQYF. This chain uses TRBV10-3 with TRBJ2-3; 9 bases align to TRBD1. With the read ending 3 residues before the CDR3 end, the germline J gene is used to fill in that end. V shed 4 bases, J shed 1 base, and the junction held 3 bases outside the gene matches. Germline assignment: CDR1 ENHRY and CDR2 SYGVKD. CDR3 length equals 15 residues.

A word on this clone: The CDR3 goes on 3 residues after the read ends, and that part is filled in from the germline J gene. The chain links TRBV2 to TRBJ1-5; 9 bases align to TRBD1. The germline V gene encodes CDR1 SNHLY and CDR2 FYNNEI. V trimming: 7 bases; J trimming: 2 bases; junction bases outside the gene matches: 6. The CDR3 is 15 amino acids. The CDR3 loop reads CASTMDRGGNQPQHF. The part of the CDR3 DNA that was read is TGTGCCAGCACTATGGACAGGGGTGGCAATCAGCCC.

Of note for this clone: Sequencing ends 3 residues short of the CDR3 end; the germline J gene provides the rest. The J gene is TRBJ1-2, the V gene TRBV19; D is possibly TRBD1 (5 bases). This CDR3 is built from 14 residues. The V gene's germline CDR1 is LNHDA and CDR2 SQIVND (reference sequence). Incomplete CDR3 DNA: TGTGCCAGTGGTTTGAGGGGAGAGGCAGATACC. Translating it yields CASGLRGEADT. The complete CDR3 protein is CASGLRGEADTYTF.

Comments on this clone: The read finishes 3 residues shy of the CDR3 end, and the germline J gene is used to complete it. V gene TRBV5-6 combines with J gene TRBJ1-6, with D perhaps matching TRBD1 (5 bases). Germline V lookup: CDR1 SGHDT, CDR2 YYEEEE. V dropped 4 bases and J dropped 9 bases, with 17 bases sitting between them. The CDR3 runs 15 residues. CDR3 in amino acids: CASSPRLDTGSPLHF. The DNA read from the CDR3 is TGTGCCAGCAGCCCCCGGTTGGACACAGGTTCACCC.

Comments on this clone: The read ends 3 residues early relative to the CDR3; the germline J gene fills the gap. The J gene is TRBJ2-2, the V gene TRBV7-3, with D perhaps TRBD1 (5 bases). In germline, CDR1 is SGHTA, CDR2 FQGTGA. The V end was cut by 5 bases, the J end by 6 bases, with 16 bases between. This CDR3 region has 15 residues. The CDR3 sequence is CASSPDSGRAGELFF. CDR3 DNA (partial): TGTGCCAGCAGCCCTGACAGTGGACGGGCCGGGGAG.

The CDR3 region is CASSKQGQETQYF. CDR3 DNA, as far as it was read: TGTGCCAGTAGTAAACAGGGGCAAGAGACC. The chain carries TRBV19 and TRBJ2-5; 7 bases agree with TRBD1. Read data end 3 residues before the CDR3 end; the end is taken from the germline J gene. This CDR3 region has 13 residues. Trimming at V came to 4 bases and at J to 2 bases, leaving 1 base not matched to a gene. Germline CDR1 reads LNHDA; CDR2 reads SQIVND (reference sequence).

A note on this clone: Read sequence stops 3 residues before the CDR3 end, and the germline J gene provides the missing end. This sequence joins TRBV6-2 or TRBV6-3 and TRBJ2-1; TRBD2 matches 9 bases. V was clipped by 4 bases and J by 6 bases; unmatched bases: 13. Germline V gene lookup returns CDR1 MNHEY and CDR2 SVGEGT. The length of the CDR3 is 17 residues. This chain's CDR3 is CASSSPAGAGGGNEQFF. The covered CDR3 bases are TGTGCCAGCAGTTCCCCCGCGGGAGCGGGAGGCGGCAATGAG.

Of note for this clone: The read terminates 3 residues ahead of where the CDR3 ends, so the germline J gene completes it. The genes are TRBV7-2 and TRBJ1-2, with a weak D call TRBD1 (5 bases). CDR1 is SGHTA and CDR2 is FQGNSA in the germline V gene. This CDR3 has 15 residues. CDR3 bases read: TGTGCCAGCAGCTTATACGGGGGGGGGTTCAATGAC. Protein sequence: CASSLYGGGFND. The whole CDR3 sequence is CASSLYGGGFNDYTF.

On this clone: Coverage ceases 3 residues before the CDR3 finishes, and the germline J gene fills in the end. The gene calls are TRBV2 and TRBJ2-3; 8 nucleotides agree with TRBD2. This CDR3 is built from 13 residues. Germline assignment: CDR1 SNHLY and CDR2 FYNNEI. CDR3: CASSGTSQETQYF. CDR3 DNA, as far as it was read: TGTGCCAGCAGTGGGACTAGCCAAGAGACG. The full variable domain, rest sourced from reference TRBV2 and TRBJ2-3, is EPEVTQTPSHQVTQMGQEVILRCVPISNHLYFYWYRQILGQKVEFLVSFYNNEISEKSEIFDDQFSVERPDGSNFTLKIRSTKLEDSAMYFCASSGTSQETQYFGPGTRLTVL.

In the case of this clone: The read ends 3 residues shy of where the CDR3 ends; the end is completed using the germline J gene. The chain uses TRBV7-9 and TRBJ1-5; D remains ambiguous. Germline values: CDR1 SEHNR, CDR2 FQNEAQ (reference sequence). The CDR3 is made up of 12 amino acids. Trimming pared 3 bases from V and 7 bases from J, leaving 7 bases between. CDR3 region: CASSLGDQPQHF. CDR3 DNA, as far as it was read: TGTGCCAGCAGCTTGGGCGACCAGCCC.

About this clone: With the read ending 3 residues before the CDR3 end, the germline J gene is used to fill in that end. The chain has TRBV10-3 and TRBJ2-5; weak D call: TRBD1 (6 bases). The CDR3 spans 13 residues. Between the trimmed V and J ends, which lost 4 bases and 1 base, there was a span of 7 bases. Germline loops: CDR1 ENHRY, CDR2 SYGVKD. CDR3 DNA, as far as it was read: TGTGCCATCAGTGGAGGGGGCCAAGAGACC. This encodes CAISGGGQET. In full, the CDR3 is CAISGGGQETQYF.

The CDR3 sequence is CASSPRDRGNNQPQHF. The sequenced CDR3 bases are TGTGCCAGCAGTCCCCGGGACAGGGGGAACAATCAGCCC. V is TRBV6-2 or TRBV6-3 and J is TRBJ1-5; 11 nucleotides align to TRBD1. The read ends 3 residues before the CDR3 terminus; that terminus is restored from the germline J gene. The CDR3 is 16 residues long. V trimming: 5 bases; J trimming: 3 bases; junction bases outside the gene matches: 6. The germline gives CDR1 MNHEY, CDR2 SVGEGT.

About this clone itself: The read terminates 3 residues ahead of where the CDR3 ends, so the germline J gene completes it. The V call is TRBV6-2 or TRBV6-3, the J call TRBJ2-6; D gene unclear. V gave up 6 bases and J gave up 3 bases, with 15 bases separating them. Germline assignment: CDR1 MNHEY and CDR2 SVGEGT. The CDR3 has 16 amino acids. The DNA read from the CDR3 is TGTGCCAGCAGCCGTTCCGATAGCTTTGGGGCCAACGTC. Translated, it gives CASSRSDSFGANV. In full, the CDR3 reads CASSRSDSFGANVLTF.

For this clone: The read falls 3 residues short of the CDR3 end, and the missing part is taken from the germline J gene. The rearrangement links TRBV30 to TRBJ2-2, with 9 positions matching TRBD1. Trimming at V came to 8 bases and at J to 6 bases, leaving 4 bases not matched to a gene. This CDR3 region has 12 residues. Per the germline V gene, CDR1 is GTSNPN and CDR2 is SVGIG (reference sequence). The CDR3 region is CAGGQGPGELFF. The part of the CDR3 DNA that was read is TGTGCCGGCGGACAGGGGCCCGGGGAG.

In the case of this clone: Coverage ceases 3 residues before the CDR3 finishes, and the germline J gene fills in the end. The rearrangement uses TRBV29-1 and TRBJ2-5; D is uncertain. CDR3 length equals 11 residues. In germline, CDR1 is SQVTM, CDR2 ANQGSEA. V lost 7 bases to trimming and J lost 5 bases, with 11 bases between them. This CDR3 is CSGPGAETQYF. The DNA read from the CDR3 is TGCAGCGGACCAGGTGCTGAGACC.

Regarding this clone: Read coverage stops 3 residues before the CDR3 terminus; the germline J gene supplies the remainder. V is TRBV7-9 and J is TRBJ2-5, with a tentative D call TRBD1 (6 bases). V shed 5 bases and J shed 4 bases, with 14 bases lying between them. This CDR3 has 14 amino acids. Germline CDR1 reads SEHNR; CDR2 reads FQNEAQ (reference sequence). CDR3: CASSHYREGETQYF. The CDR3 bases that were read are TGTGCCAGCAGCCATTACAGGGAAGGAGAGACC.

Worth noting for this clone: The read finishes 3 residues shy of the CDR3 end, and the germline J gene is used to complete it. V usage is TRBV7-2 and J usage is TRBJ1-2, with D possibly TRBD1 on 6 matching bases. From germline, CDR1 is SGHTA and CDR2 FQGNSA. CDR3 length equals 14 residues. The CDR3 region is CASSSSGVSADYTF. The CDR3 DNA, read in part, is TGTGCCAGCAGCTCATCAGGGGTATCTGCAGAC.

To note about this clone: The read halts 3 residues ahead of the CDR3 end, with the missing end drawn from the germline J gene. The chain is built from TRBV7-9 and TRBJ1-2; 8 nucleotides line up with TRBD1. Germline V gene sequence: CDR1 SEHNR, CDR2 FQNEAQ (reference sequence). The CDR3 runs 14 residues. V was pared by 5 bases and J by 0 bases, with 2 bases of the junction left unmatched. The CDR3 region is CASSIQGANYGYTF. Incomplete CDR3 DNA: TGTGCCAGCAGCATACAGGGGGCTAACTATGGC. Supplemented by reference TRBV7-9 and TRBJ1-2, the full variable domain reads DTGVSQNPRHKITKRGQNVTFRCDPISEHNRLYWYRQTLGQGPEFLTYFQNEAQLEKSRLLSDRFSAERPKGSFSTLEIQRTEQGDSAMYLCASSIQGANYGYTFGSGTRLTVV.

A remark on this clone: Sequencing ends 3 residues short of the CDR3 end; the germline J gene provides the rest. This chain joins TRBV5-1 and TRBJ2-7, with D hard to call. The V end lost 1 base, the J end lost 6 bases, and 11 bases lay between the germline ends. Germline V gene data show CDR1 as SGHRS and CDR2 as YFSETQ. The CDR3 has 13 residues. CDR3 sequence: CASSLQGSLEQYF. The CDR3 bases that were read are TGCGCCAGCAGCTTGCAAGGTTCGCTCGAG. Full variable domain (missing parts from reference TRBV5-1 and TRBJ2-7): KAGVTQTPRYLIKTRGQQVTLSCSPISGHRSVSWYQQTPGQGLQFLFEYFSETQRNKGNFPGRFSGRQFSNSRSEMNVSTLELGDSALYLCASSLQGSLEQYFGPGTRLTVT.

To note about this clone: The sequence runs out 3 residues before the end of the CDR3; the remainder is reconstructed from the germline J gene. V is TRBV20-1 and J is TRBJ1-4; 7 bases line up with TRBD1. Per the germline V gene, CDR1 is DFQATT and CDR2 is SNEGSKA (reference sequence). The CDR3 is 14 residues long. Trimming removed 3 bases from V and 5 bases from J; junction bases left unmatched: 6. The covered CDR3 bases are TGCAGTGCTAGTGGCCCACAGGGGAATGAAAAA. It is translated as CSASGPQGNEK. The entire CDR3 protein reads CSASGPQGNEKLFF.

The sequenced CDR3 bases are TGTGCCAGCAGCCAGACTAGCGGGAACTACAATGAG. Translation: CASSQTSGNYNE. The whole CDR3 protein is CASSQTSGNYNEQFF. The gene calls are TRBV7-2 and TRBJ2-1; 11 bases are shared with TRBD2. The CDR3 is cut off 3 residues early in the read; its end comes from the germline J gene. The CDR3 is made up of 15 amino acids. Losses at the gene ends were 5 bases for V and 3 bases for J; bases not matched to a gene: 3. CDR1 SGHTA and CDR2 FQGNSA come from the germline V gene.

CDR3 DNA (partial): TGTGCCAGCAGTTCCGGGACAGGGGGATCCTACGAG. Translation: CASSSGTGGSYE. Given in full, the CDR3 is CASSSGTGGSYEQYF. The gene calls are TRBV6-2 or TRBV6-3 and TRBJ2-7; 11 bases line up with TRBD1. The read gets to within 3 residues of the CDR3 end, and the germline J gene fills in the rest. The CDR3 loop spans 15 amino acids. The germline CDR1 and CDR2 sequences are MNHEY and SVGEGT. The junction had 3 bases not matched to a gene; V was cut back by 4 bases and J by 1 base.

Details on this clone: The CDR3 extends 3 residues past the end of the read, so its final part is completed from the germline J gene. V usage is TRBV6-2 or TRBV6-3 and J usage is TRBJ2-7; 10 nucleotides line up with TRBD2. This CDR3 contains 15 residues. CDR1 is MNHEY, CDR2 SVGEGT, per germline. J gave up 1 base and V 6 bases, and 6 bases lay outside the gene matches. Partial CDR3 DNA: TGTGCCAGCAGGGACGGAGCGGGAGGGTCCTACGAG. It specifies CASRDGAGGSYE. The CDR3 reads in full as CASRDGAGGSYEQYF.

Regarding this clone: The missing CDR3 end, 3 residues past where the read stops, is filled in from the germline J gene. V usage is TRBV28 and J usage is TRBJ2-7; 7 nucleotides line up with TRBD2. CDR1 is MDHEN and CDR2 is SYDVKM in the germline V gene. After removal of 1 base from V and 0 bases from J, the junction contained 6 bases not matched to a gene. The CDR3 length is 16 residues. CDR3 region: CASSLFAGGSSYEQYF. The part of the CDR3 DNA that was read is TGTGCCAGCAGTTTATTCGCTGGCGGGAGCTCCTACGAG.

Regarding this clone: The sequenced fragment ends 3 residues before the CDR3 boundary, so the rest is inferred from the germline J gene. V usage is TRBV19 and J usage is TRBJ1-2; TRBD1 might be the D (5 bases). This CDR3 has 14 amino acids. CDR1 is LNHDA, CDR2 SQIVND, per germline (reference sequence). The CDR3 sequence is CASSVGGATDTYTF. The sequenced part of the CDR3 DNA is TGTGCCAGTAGTGTCGGCGGGGCCACAGATACC.

For this clone: The read terminates 3 residues ahead of where the CDR3 ends, so the germline J gene completes it. The chain joins TRBV2 to TRBJ1-1, with TRBD1 identical over 8 bases. The germline V gene encodes CDR1 SNHLY and CDR2 FYNNEI. The CDR3 sequence is 13 residues long. Trimming removed 4 bases from V and 3 bases from J; junction bases left unmatched: 1. The sequenced CDR3 bases are TGTGCCAGCAGTGCAGGGGGCTACACTGAA. Translating it yields CASSAGGYTE. The whole CDR3 sequence is CASSAGGYTEAFF.

Comments on this clone: The CDR3 end is not reached by the read, which stops 3 residues before it; the germline J gene fills it in. The chain has TRBV5-4 and TRBJ2-5, with TRBD2 matching over 12 bases. The V segment lost 2 bases and the J segment 3 bases; nucleotides outside the gene matches: 5. CDR1 and CDR2 (germline): SGHNT, YYREEE (reference sequence). The CDR3 is made up of 16 amino acids. CDR3 bases read: TGTGCCAGCAGCTTCTATCCTAGCGGGGGGGAAGAGACC. Its protein product is CASSFYPSGGEET. The full CDR3 is CASSFYPSGGEETQYF.

To note about this clone: The CDR3 goes on 3 residues after the read ends, and that part is filled in from the germline J gene. The chain joins TRBV5-6 to TRBJ2-7, with 9 bases that match TRBD1. With 4 bases clipped from V and 2 bases from J, the junction kept 7 bases outside the gene matches. CDR3 length: 15 residues. The V gene's germline CDR1 is SGHDT and CDR2 YYEEEE. The sequenced CDR3 bases are TGTGCCAGCAGCCCAGGGACAGGGTTGACCTACGAG. It yields the protein CASSPGTGLTYE. The CDR3 in its entirety is CASSPGTGLTYEQYF.

Notes on this clone: Read coverage stops 3 residues before the CDR3 terminus; the germline J gene supplies the remainder. This chain joins TRBV18 and TRBJ1-2, with D unclear. V was cut by 0 bases and J by 0 bases, with 11 bases left in between. The CDR3 consists of 16 residues. Germline assignment: CDR1 KGHSH and CDR2 LQKENI. The CDR3 sequence is CASSPPSAGANYGYTF. CDR3 bases read: TGTGCCAGCTCACCACCGTCGGCGGGAGCTAACTATGGC. Combining the CDR3 with reference TRBV18 and TRBJ1-2 gives the whole variable domain NAGVMQNPRHLVRRRGQEARLRCSPMKGHSHVYWYRQLPEEGLKFMVYLQKENIIDESGMPKERFSAEFPKEGPSILRIQQVVRGDSAAYFCASSPPSAGANYGYTFGSGTRLTVV.